The 10 T cell receptor beta chains below were found in one sample sequenced in a study of cytomegalovirus exposure and HLA in healthy donors. The PCR ran on 60 Vbeta and 13 Jbeta primers. Generated by immunoSEQ multiplex PCR, the TCRdb table keeps only in-frame clones and is missing some. The sample holds fewer than 250,000 clones, just under 75% seen once. Input material: PBMCs. Receptors originate from a woman aged 25 to 45 in good health and CMV-seropositive.

Points on this clone: The sample holds other DNA sequences that translate to the same CDR3. The V gene is TRBV15, the J gene TRBJ2-7; tentatively, D is TRBD2 (7 bases). The CDR3 length is 15 residues. The germline CDR1 and CDR2 sequences are LNHNV and YYDKDF (reference sequence). The V gene lost 6 bases and the J gene lost 7 bases, with 22 bases spanning the gap. The CDR3 reads CATRGGGTGSREQYF. The CDR3 nucleotides read TGTGCCACCAGAGGGGGGGGAACAGGGTCGCGGGAGCAGTACTTC.

The rearrangement joins TRBV5-8 to TRBJ2-3, with D uncertain. The V gene's germline CDR1 is SGHTS and CDR2 YDEGEE. Trimming left V 2 bases short and J 3 bases short, with 13 bases between. The CDR3 spans 15 residues. The CDR3 region is CASSFGGYSTDTQYF. For the CDR3, the DNA is TGTGCCAGCAGCTTTGGCGGCTATTCGACAGATACGCAGTATTTT.

This sequence joins TRBV6-4 and TRBJ2-6; no reliable D call. Deletions cut 6 bases from V and 4 bases from J, with 22 bases between. This CDR3 region has 18 residues. Germline lookup yields CDR1 MRHNA and CDR2 SNTAGT. The CDR3 nucleotides read TGTGCCAGCAGGCACCCTCCACGAGGCCTCACGGGGGCCAACGTCCTGACTTTC. It yields the protein CASRHPPRGLTGANVLTF.

This clone was seen just once. The identical CDR3 is also encoded by other nucleotide sequences in the sample. The chain couples TRBV7-8 to TRBJ2-1; possibly TRBD1 for D (5 bases). CDR1 is SGHVS and CDR2 is FQNEAQ in the germline V gene. V lost 1 base, J lost 9 bases, and 13 bases lay in between. CDR3 size: 14 residues. CDR3 region: CASSLGAGLGEQFF. Here the CDR3 DNA reads TGTGCCAGCAGCTTAGGAGCAGGGTTAGGTGAGCAGTTCTTC.

The gene calls are TRBV27 and TRBJ2-7; 7 nucleotides line up with TRBD1. The CDR3 has 14 residues. CDR1 MNHEY and CDR2 SMNVEV come from the germline V gene (reference sequence). The V segment lost 6 bases and the J segment 4 bases; nucleotides outside the gene matches: 9. DNA of the CDR3: TGTGCCAGCAGCGCCTCCGGGACAGATTACGAGCAGTACTTC. Encoded protein: CASSASGTDYEQYF.

The rearrangement links TRBV28 to TRBJ2-1, with 7 bases fitting TRBD2. The CDR3 spans 14 residues. Germline CDR1 reads MDHEN; CDR2 reads SYDVKM. Trimming took 6 bases from V and 4 from J; bases not matched to a gene: 6. The CDR3 sequence is CASSSLAGYNEQFF. CDR3 DNA: TGTGCCAGCAGCTCCTTAGCGGGTTACAATGAGCAGTTCTTC. The full variable domain, with the rest looked up from reference TRBV28 and TRBJ2-1, is DVKVTQSSRYLVKRTGEKVFLECVQDMDHENMFWYRQDPGLGLRLIYFSYDVKMKEKGDIPEGYSVSREKKERFSLILESASTNQTSMYLCASSSLAGYNEQFFGPGTRLTVL.

The chain has TRBV7-2 and TRBJ2-1; the match to TRBD2 covers 7 bases. This CDR3 spans 16 amino acids. Losses at the gene ends were 5 bases for V and 3 bases for J; bases not matched to a gene: 10. The V gene's germline CDR1 is SGHTA and CDR2 FQGNSA. The CDR3 DNA reads TGTGCCAGCAGCCCCCTTCCTGCGGGGGTCTACAATGAGCAGTTCTTC. The encoded protein is CASSPLPAGVYNEQFF.

V gene TRBV5-4 combines with J gene TRBJ2-7, with TRBD1 matching over 7 bases. CDR1 is SGHNT and CDR2 is YYREEE in the germline V gene (reference sequence). J lost 7 bases, V lost 5 bases, and 6 bases had no gene match. CDR3 length: 12 residues. CDR3 in DNA: TGTGCCAGCAGTTACAGGGGCCGGGAGCAGTACTTC. It specifies CASSYRGREQYF.

This clone was seen only once. V and J are TRBV7-2 and TRBJ1-2; possible D gene TRBD1, 5 bases. The CDR3 contains 14 residues. V lost 1 base and J 6 bases, leaving 12 bases between the germline ends. CDR1 is SGHTA, CDR2 FQGNSA, per germline. CDR3 sequence: CASSLGVGGDGYTF. In nucleotides, the CDR3 is TGTGCCAGCAGCTTAGGAGTCGGGGGAGATGGCTACACCTTC.

The chain uses TRBV21-1 and TRBJ2-7; TRBD2, the table's D call, was not compared with the DNA. TRBV21-1 counts as a pseudogene. This CDR3 region has 16 residues. CDR3 residues: CASSKERRERVCEQYF. In nucleotides, the CDR3 is TGTGCCAGCAGCAAAGAGCGACGGGAGCGGGTGTGCGAGCAGTACTTC.